What follows are 14 T cell receptor beta chains derived from one specimen sequenced in a study of post-analysis software for immune sequencing data. Study outcomes and limitations: The study found TRBV5-6, TRBV5-1 and TRBV20-1 among about five TRBV segments more frequent in patients than controls.

The TCR beta cDNA libraries contained unique molecular identifiers. TCRdb ran MiXCR on the PCR reads and lists one entry per CDR3 protein. The sample shows 150,000 to 200,000 distinct CDR3 sequences, roughly 31% of them seen only once. The antigens of these receptors remain unknown. The sequencing sample was made of blood. The receptors come from a girl aged 5 to 17 with multiple sclerosis.

This clonotype was seen only a few times. The rearrangement joins TRBV10-3 to TRBJ1-5; D ambiguous. Deletions cut 6 bases from V and 3 bases from J, with 9 bases between. CDR1 is ENHRY, CDR2 SYGVKD, per germline. The CDR3 is 13 amino acids. CDR3 amino acids: CAIRREPNQPQHF. CDR3 in DNA: TGTGCCATCAGGCGGGAACCCAATCAGCCCCAGCATTTT.

The J gene is TRBJ2-5, the V gene TRBV28; 7 bases are shared with TRBD2. This CDR3 has 16 residues. The J segment lost 11 bases and the V segment lost 1 base, leaving 16 bases of the junction unmatched. The germline CDR1 and CDR2 sequences are MDHEN and SYDVKM. Written as DNA, the CDR3 is TGTGCCAGCAGTTTATCCGGGACTACGAAATATGGGGAGCAGTACTTC. It yields the protein CASSLSGTTKYGEQYF.

This sequence joins TRBV3-1 and TRBJ1-2; no clear D gene. The CDR3 spans 14 residues. Germline V CDR1 and CDR2: LGHDT, YNNKEL (reference sequence). Trimming removed 0 bases from V and 2 bases from J, with 7 bases in between. This CDR3 is CASSQDPANYGYTF. The DNA for the CDR3 is TGTGCCAGCAGCCAAGATCCCGCGAACTATGGCTACACCTTC. The variable domain in full, completed from reference TRBV3-1 and TRBJ1-2, reads DTAVSQTPKYLVTQMGNDKSIKCEQNLGHDTMYWYKQDSKKFLKIMFSYNNKELIINETVPNRFSPKSPDKAHLNLHINSLELGDSAVYFCASSQDPANYGYTFGSGTRLTVV.

This clonotype was counted between two and nine times. The chain has TRBV12-3 or TRBV12-4 and TRBJ1-4, with D unresolved. Deletions cut 2 bases from V and 11 bases from J, with 9 bases between. CDR3 length: 12 residues. The CDR3 coding sequence is TGTGCCAGCAGTTTATACCGAGAGAAACTGTTTTTT. It is translated as CASSLYREKLFF.

This chain links TRBV5-1 with TRBJ1-4; 11 nucleotides agree with TRBD1. Germline V gene data show CDR1 as SGHRS and CDR2 as YFSETQ. Trimming cost V 5 bases and J 8 bases; bases outside gene matches: 5. This CDR3 region has 14 residues. The chain's CDR3 is CASRYWTGGEKLFF. For the CDR3, the DNA is TGCGCCAGCAGATATTGGACAGGGGGCGAAAAACTGTTTTTT. Filled out from reference TRBV5-1 and TRBJ1-4, the complete variable domain reads KAGVTQTPRYLIKTRGQQVTLSCSPISGHRSVSWYQQTPGQGLQFLFEYFSETQRNKGNFPGRFSGRQFSNSRSEMNVSTLELGDSALYLCASRYWTGGEKLFFGSGTQLSVL.

This clonotype was observed a handful of times. The chain has TRBV9 and TRBJ2-3, with D possibly being TRBD1 (6 bases). With 1 base removed from V and 6 bases from J, the gap between germline ends came to 9 bases. Germline CDR1 reads SGDLS; CDR2 reads YYNGEE. The CDR3 sequence is 13 residues long. The CDR3: CASSVRGLDTQYF. CDR3 nucleotides: TGTGCCAGCAGCGTAAGGGGGTTGGATACGCAGTATTTT.

The genes are TRBV4-1 and TRBJ2-4; 11 bases are shared with TRBD2. V lost 0 bases and J lost 4; bases outside the gene matches: 11. This CDR3 has 19 amino acids. Per germline, CDR1 MGHRA and CDR2 YSYEKL. As DNA, the CDR3 is TGCGCCAGCAGCCAAGATAGTAGCGGGAGGGCCGATAGGAAAAACATTCAGTACTTC. Protein product: CASSQDSSGRADRKNIQYF.

This clonotype was recorded at least ten times. The chain uses TRBV5-1 and TRBJ1-5; no clear D gene. This CDR3 is 13 amino acids long. Germline CDR1 and CDR2: SGHRS and YFSETQ. Trimming stripped 7 bases from V and 4 bases from J, with 12 bases between. The CDR3 nucleotides read TGCGCCAGCCGGGCCACCTTTAATCAGCCCCAGCATTTT. The encoded protein is CASRATFNQPQHF.

Regarding this clonotype: A read error may explain this, as a much larger clone is one base away. The chain is built from TRBV7-9 and TRBJ2-5, with D maybe TRBD2 (6 bases). The CDR3 length is 16 residues. Between the trimmed V and J ends, which lost 5 bases and 2 bases, there was a span of 18 bases. Germline V CDR1 and CDR2: SEHNR, FQNEAQ (reference sequence). CDR3 nucleotide sequence: TGTGCCAGCAGCCCTCCCGCCGGAGGGGTACAAGAGACCCAGTACTTC. It codes for CASSPPAGGVQETQYF.

This clonotype was seen once. This could be a read error, since a much larger clone is one nucleotide away. This chain joins TRBV20-1 and TRBJ2-7; possibly TRBD1 for D (5 bases). CDR1 and CDR2 (germline): DFQATT, SNEGSKA (reference sequence). The germline V and J ends were trimmed by 7 bases and 0 bases, with 10 bases remaining between them. The CDR3 has 12 residues. Written as DNA, the CDR3 is TGCAGTGTTAGGGGCGACTCCTACGAGCAGTACTTC. Encoded protein: CSVRGDSYEQYF.

The CDR3 DNA reads TGCAGCGTCAGAACAGGGGGCGCCCGGAATGAGCAGTTCTTC. Protein: CSVRTGGARNEQFF. The V and J genes are TRBV29-1 and TRBJ2-1, with 9 bases lining up with TRBD1. Germline loops: CDR1 SQVTM, CDR2 ANQGSEA. With 6 bases clipped from V and 7 bases from J, the junction kept 10 bases outside the gene matches. This CDR3 region has 14 residues.

Regarding this clonotype: A much larger clone lies one base from this, so it may be a read error. The chain recombines TRBV5-1 with TRBJ1-2, with D possibly matching TRBD1 (5 bases). Germline lookup yields CDR1 SGHRS and CDR2 YFSETQ. This CDR3 is 14 amino acids long. The CDR3 loop is CASSLGTALLGCTF. The CDR3 DNA is TGCGCCAGCAGCCTCGGGACCGCCCTCCTTGGCTGCACCTTC.

The table lists this clonotype with a few counts. V and J are TRBV5-1 and TRBJ2-5; D gene unclear. Germline V gives CDR1 SGHRS, CDR2 YFSETQ. The CDR3 is made up of 12 amino acids. Trimming took 0 bases from V and 5 from J, leaving 5 bases between them. CDR3 in DNA: TGCGCCAGCAGCTTGGTAGGGGAGACCCAGTACTTC. Amino acids: CASSLVGETQYF.

This clonotype was detected a few times. This chain links TRBV12-5 with TRBJ2-1, with D uncertain. Germline assignment: CDR1 LGHNT and CDR2 FRNRAP. This CDR3 has 10 amino acids. V was shortened by 2 bases and J by 9 bases, with 2 bases between the two germline ends. CDR3 protein: CASGLTEQFF. The CDR3, as DNA: TGTGCTAGTGGTTTGACTGAGCAGTTCTTC.